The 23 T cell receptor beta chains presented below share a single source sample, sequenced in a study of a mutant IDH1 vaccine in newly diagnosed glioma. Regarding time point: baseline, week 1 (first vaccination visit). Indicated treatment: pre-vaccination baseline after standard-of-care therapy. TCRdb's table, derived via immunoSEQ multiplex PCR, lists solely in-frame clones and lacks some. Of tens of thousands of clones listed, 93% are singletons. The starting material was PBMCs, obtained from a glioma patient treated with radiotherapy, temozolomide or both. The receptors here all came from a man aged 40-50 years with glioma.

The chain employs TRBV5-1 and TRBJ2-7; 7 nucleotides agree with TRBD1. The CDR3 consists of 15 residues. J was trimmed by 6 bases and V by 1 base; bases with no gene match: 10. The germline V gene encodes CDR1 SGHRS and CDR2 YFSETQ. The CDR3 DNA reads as TGCGCCAGCAGCTTGATACGCGGACAGGTATCCGAGCAGTACTTC. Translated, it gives CASSLIRGQVSEQYF.

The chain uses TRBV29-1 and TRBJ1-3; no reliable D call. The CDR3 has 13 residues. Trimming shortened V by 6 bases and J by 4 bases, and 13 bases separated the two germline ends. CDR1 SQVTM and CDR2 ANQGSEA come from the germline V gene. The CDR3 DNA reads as TGCAGCGTAGTGACAAAAGGGGGAAACACCATATATTTT. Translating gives CSVVTKGGNTIYF.

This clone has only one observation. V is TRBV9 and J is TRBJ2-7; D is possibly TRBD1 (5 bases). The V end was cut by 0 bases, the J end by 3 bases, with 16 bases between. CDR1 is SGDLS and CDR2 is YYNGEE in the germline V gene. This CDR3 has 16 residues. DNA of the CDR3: TGTGCCAGCAGCGTAGGTGGGGCGAACACCTTCTACGAGCAGTACTTC. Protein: CASSVGGANTFYEQYF.

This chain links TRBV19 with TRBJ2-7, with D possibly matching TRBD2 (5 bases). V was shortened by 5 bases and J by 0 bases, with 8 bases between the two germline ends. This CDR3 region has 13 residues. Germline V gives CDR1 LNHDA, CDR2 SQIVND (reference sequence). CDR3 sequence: CASSSEVSYEQYF. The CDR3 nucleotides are TGTGCCAGTAGTTCGGAGGTCTCCTACGAGCAGTACTTC.

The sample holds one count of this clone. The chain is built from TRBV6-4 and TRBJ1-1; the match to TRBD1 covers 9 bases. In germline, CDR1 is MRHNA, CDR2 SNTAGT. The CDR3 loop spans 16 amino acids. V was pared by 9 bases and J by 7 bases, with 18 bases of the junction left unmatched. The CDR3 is CARSPSGQGLGNEAFF. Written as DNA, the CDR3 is TGTGCCAGGAGTCCTTCGGGACAGGGATTGGGGAATGAAGCTTTCTTT.

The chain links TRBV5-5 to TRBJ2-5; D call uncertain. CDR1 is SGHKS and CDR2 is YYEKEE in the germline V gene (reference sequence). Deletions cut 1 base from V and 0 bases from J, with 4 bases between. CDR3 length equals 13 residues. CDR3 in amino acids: CASSLLNQETQYF. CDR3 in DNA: TGTGCCAGCAGCTTGCTGAACCAAGAGACCCAGTACTTC.

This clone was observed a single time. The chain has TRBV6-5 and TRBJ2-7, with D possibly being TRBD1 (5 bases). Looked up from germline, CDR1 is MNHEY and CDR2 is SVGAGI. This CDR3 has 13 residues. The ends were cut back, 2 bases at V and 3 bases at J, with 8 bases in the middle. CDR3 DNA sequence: TGTGCCAGCAGTTACGACCAGGGCTACGAGCAGTACTTC. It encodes CASSYDQGYEQYF.

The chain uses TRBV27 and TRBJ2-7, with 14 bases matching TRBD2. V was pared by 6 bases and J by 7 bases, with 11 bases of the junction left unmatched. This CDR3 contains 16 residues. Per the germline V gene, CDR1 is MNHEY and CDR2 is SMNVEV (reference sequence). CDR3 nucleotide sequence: TGTGCCAGCAGGAAAACCCCGGGACTAGCGGGAGTTGAGCAGTACTTC. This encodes CASRKTPGLAGVEQYF.

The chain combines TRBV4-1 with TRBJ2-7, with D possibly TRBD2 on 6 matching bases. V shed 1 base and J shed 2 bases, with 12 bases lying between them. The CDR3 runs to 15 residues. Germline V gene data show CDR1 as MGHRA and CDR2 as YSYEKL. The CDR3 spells CASSQVSGSTYEQYF. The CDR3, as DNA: TGCGCCAGCAGCCAAGTAAGCGGGTCGACCTACGAGCAGTACTTC.

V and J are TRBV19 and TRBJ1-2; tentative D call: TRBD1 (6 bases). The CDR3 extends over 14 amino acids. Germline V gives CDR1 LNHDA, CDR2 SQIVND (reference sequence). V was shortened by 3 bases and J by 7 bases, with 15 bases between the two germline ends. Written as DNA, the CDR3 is TGTGCCAGTAGTATCATTCCAGGGGCGGCTGGCTACACCTTC. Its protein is CASSIIPGAAGYTF.

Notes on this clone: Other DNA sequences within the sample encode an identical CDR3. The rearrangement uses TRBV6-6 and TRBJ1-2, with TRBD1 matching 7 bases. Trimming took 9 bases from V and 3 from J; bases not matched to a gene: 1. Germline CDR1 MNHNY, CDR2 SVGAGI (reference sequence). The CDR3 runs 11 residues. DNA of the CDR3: TGTGCCAGTGGACAGGACTATGGCTACACCTTC. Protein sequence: CASGQDYGYTF.

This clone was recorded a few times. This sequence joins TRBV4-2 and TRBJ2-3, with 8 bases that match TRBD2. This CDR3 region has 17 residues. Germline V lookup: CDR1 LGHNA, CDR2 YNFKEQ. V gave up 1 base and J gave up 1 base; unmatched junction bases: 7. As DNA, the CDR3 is TGTGCCAGCAGCCAAGCAACTAGCGGTACTGGCACAGATACGCAGTATTTT. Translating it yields CASSQATSGTGTDTQYF.

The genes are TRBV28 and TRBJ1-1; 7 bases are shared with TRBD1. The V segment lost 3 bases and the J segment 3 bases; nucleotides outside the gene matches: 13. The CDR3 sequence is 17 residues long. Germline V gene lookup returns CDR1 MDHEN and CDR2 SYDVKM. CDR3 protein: CASSFEAVGGEYTEAFF. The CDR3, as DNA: TGTGCCAGCAGTTTCGAGGCGGTAGGGGGCGAGTACACTGAAGCTTTCTTT.

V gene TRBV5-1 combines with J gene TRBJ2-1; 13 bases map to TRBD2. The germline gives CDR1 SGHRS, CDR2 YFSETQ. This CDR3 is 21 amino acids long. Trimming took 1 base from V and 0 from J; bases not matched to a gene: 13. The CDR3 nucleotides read TGCGCCAGCAGCTTGCCTATGGCCGGGGGACTAGCGGGAAGCTCCTACAATGAGCAGTTCTTC. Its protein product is CASSLPMAGGLAGSSYNEQFF.

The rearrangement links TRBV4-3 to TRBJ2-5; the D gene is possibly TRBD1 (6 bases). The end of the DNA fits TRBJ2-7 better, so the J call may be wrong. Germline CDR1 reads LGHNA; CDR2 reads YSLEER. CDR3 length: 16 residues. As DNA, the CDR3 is TGCGCCAGCAGCCAAGCAATAAGAACAGGGCCCGACGAGCAGTACTTC. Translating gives CASSQAIRTGPDEQYF.

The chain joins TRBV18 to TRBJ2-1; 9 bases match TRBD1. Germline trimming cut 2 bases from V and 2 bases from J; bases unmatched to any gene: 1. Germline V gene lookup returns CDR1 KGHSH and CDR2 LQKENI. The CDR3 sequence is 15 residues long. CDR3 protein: CASSPRQGAYNEQFF. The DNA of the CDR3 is TGTGCCAGCTCACCAAGACAGGGGGCCTACAATGAGCAGTTCTTC.

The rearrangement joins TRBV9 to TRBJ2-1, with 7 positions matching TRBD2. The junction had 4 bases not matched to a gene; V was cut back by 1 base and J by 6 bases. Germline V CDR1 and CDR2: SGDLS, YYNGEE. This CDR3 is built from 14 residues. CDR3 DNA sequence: TGTGCCAGCAGCGTATGGGACTACGTCAATGAGCAGTTCTTC. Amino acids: CASSVWDYVNEQFF.

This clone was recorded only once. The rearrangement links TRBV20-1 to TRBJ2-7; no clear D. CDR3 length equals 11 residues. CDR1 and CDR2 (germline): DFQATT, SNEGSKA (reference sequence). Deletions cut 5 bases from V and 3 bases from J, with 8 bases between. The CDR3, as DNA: TGCAGTGCTTGCAATCACTACGAGCAGTACTTC. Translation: CSACNHYEQYF.

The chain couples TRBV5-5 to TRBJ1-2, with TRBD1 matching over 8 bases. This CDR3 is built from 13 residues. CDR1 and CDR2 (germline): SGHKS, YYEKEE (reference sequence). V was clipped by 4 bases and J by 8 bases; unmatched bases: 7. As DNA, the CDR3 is TGTGCCAGCAGCAAAATGGGACAGGAAGGCTACACCTTC. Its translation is CASSKMGQEGYTF.

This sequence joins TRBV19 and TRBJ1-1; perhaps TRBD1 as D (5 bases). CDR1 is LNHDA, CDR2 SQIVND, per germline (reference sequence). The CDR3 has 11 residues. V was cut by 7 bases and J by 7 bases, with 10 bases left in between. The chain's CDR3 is CASKTGGEAFF. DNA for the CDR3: TGTGCCAGTAAAACAGGTGGTGAAGCTTTCTTT.

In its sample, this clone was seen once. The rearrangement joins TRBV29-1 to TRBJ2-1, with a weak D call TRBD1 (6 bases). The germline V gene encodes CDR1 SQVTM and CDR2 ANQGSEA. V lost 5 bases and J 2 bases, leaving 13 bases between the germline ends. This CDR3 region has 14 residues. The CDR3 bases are TGCAGCGTTTTTCAGGGGAGCCCCTACAATGAGCAGTTCTTC. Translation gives CSVFQGSPYNEQFF.

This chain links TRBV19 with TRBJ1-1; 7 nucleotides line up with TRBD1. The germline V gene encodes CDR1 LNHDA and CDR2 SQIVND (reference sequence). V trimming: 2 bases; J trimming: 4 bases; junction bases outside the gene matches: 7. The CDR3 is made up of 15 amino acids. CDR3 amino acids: CASSIRPQGFTEAFF. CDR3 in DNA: TGTGCCAGTAGTATAAGACCACAGGGGTTCACTGAAGCTTTCTTT.

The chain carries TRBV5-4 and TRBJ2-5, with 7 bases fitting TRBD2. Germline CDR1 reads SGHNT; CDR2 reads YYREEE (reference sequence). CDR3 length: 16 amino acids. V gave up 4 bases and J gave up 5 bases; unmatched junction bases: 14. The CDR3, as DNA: TGTGCCAGCAGCCATACTAGCGCCTCTGCTAGGGAGACCCAGTACTTC. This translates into CASSHTSASARETQYF. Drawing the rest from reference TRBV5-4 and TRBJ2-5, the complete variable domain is ETGVTQSPTHLIKTRGQQVTLRCSSQSGHNTVSWYQQALGQGPQFIFQYYREEENGRGNFPPRFSGLQFPNYSSELNVNALELDDSALYLCASSHTSASARETQYFGPGTRLLVL.